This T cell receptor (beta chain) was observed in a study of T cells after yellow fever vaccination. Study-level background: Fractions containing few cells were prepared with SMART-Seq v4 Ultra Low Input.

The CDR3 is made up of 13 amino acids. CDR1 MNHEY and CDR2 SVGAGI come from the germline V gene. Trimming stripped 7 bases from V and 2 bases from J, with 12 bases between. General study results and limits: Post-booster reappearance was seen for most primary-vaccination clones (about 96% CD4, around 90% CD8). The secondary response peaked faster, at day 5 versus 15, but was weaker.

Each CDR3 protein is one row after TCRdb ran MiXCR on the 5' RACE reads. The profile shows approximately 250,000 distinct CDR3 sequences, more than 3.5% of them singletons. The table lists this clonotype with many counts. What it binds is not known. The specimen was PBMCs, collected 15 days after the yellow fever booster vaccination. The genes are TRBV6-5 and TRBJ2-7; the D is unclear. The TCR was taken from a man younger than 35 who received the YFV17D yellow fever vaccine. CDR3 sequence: CASTPLGTYEQYF. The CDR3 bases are TGTGCCAGCACCCCCCTGGGCACCTACGAGCAGTACTTC.